This T cell receptor (beta chain) is drawn from a study of OX40 agonist ivuxolimab in advanced cancers. Study in general: Across the patients, intravenous ivuxolimab was delivered every 2 weeks at 0.01 to 10 mg/kg.

Assay: immunoSEQ multiplex PCR; the TCRdb copy retains only in-frame clones and omits some. The sample lists approximately 94,000 clones, roughly 89% seen once, with over 0.7% in the top ten. To note about this clone: The antigen is undetermined.

V shed 2 bases, J shed 10 bases, and the junction held 2 bases outside the gene matches. CDR1 is MNHNY and CDR2 is SVGAGI in the germline V gene (reference sequence). The CDR3 sequence is 13 residues long. The study's findings and limits: Relatively little clonal expansion, among the lowest observed, appeared in partial responders at 0.1-3.0 mg/kg.

The sampling schedule covered blood at baseline, cycle 4 day 1, and cycle 7 day 1. The receptor comes from an adult with an advanced solid tumor such as melanoma, head and neck, liver or kidney cancer. Specimen: CD4+ or CD8+ T cells sorted from blood, collected in a trial of the OX40 agonist ivuxolimab. The genes are TRBV6-6 and TRBJ2-3, with 11 bases lining up with TRBD2. This chain's CDR3 is CASSYQLAGAQYF. The CDR3 region has the DNA TGTGCCAGCAGTTACCAACTAGCGGGGGCGCAGTATTTT.